One and the same sample provided the 29 T cell receptor beta chains below, sequenced in a study of cytomegalovirus exposure and HLA in healthy donors. 13 Jbeta primers and 60 Vbeta primers were used for the PCR. TCRdb's table, derived via immunoSEQ multiplex PCR, lists solely in-frame clones and lacks some. The sample lists approximately 70,000 clones; roughly four fifths were seen once. Sequencing was performed on PBMCs. These receptors came from a woman aged 55-70 years in good health and CMV-seropositive.

This clone occurred a few times. Other DNA sequences in this specimen translate into the identical CDR3. V and J are TRBV5-1 and TRBJ1-2; D gene ambiguous. Germline CDR1 is SGHRS and CDR2 is YFSETQ. The V end was cut by 0 bases, the J end by 4 bases, with 4 bases between. This CDR3 contains 12 residues. The CDR3 loop is CASSLGSYGYTF. The CDR3 DNA reads as TGCGCCAGCAGCTTGGGGAGCTATGGCTACACCTTC.

The chain combines TRBV6-6 with TRBJ1-3; 7 nucleotides agree with TRBD1. Germline lookup yields CDR1 MNHNY and CDR2 SVGAGI (reference sequence). The CDR3 loop spans 16 amino acids. The V gene end was trimmed by 6 bases and the J gene end by 2 bases; junction bases not matched to a gene: 10. DNA of the CDR3: TGTGCCAGCAGCCTGGGACAGATCGGGGCTGGAAACACCATATATTTT. This encodes CASSLGQIGAGNTIYF.

The chain carries TRBV5-6 and TRBJ2-7; TRBD2 matches 10 bases. V shed 2 bases and J 7 bases; nucleotides not matched to a gene: 9. CDR3 length: 15 amino acids. Germline V gives CDR1 SGHDT, CDR2 YYEEEE. The CDR3 is CASSFVAGGIREQYF. CDR3 in DNA: TGTGCCAGCAGCTTCGTAGCGGGGGGTATTCGAGAGCAGTACTTC.

The CDR3 protein is CASSTQGGEQYF. For the CDR3, the DNA is TGTGCCAGCAGCACCCAGGGGGGCGAGCAGTACTTC. V gene TRBV13 combines with J gene TRBJ2-7, with a possible D match to TRBD1 (7 bases). Per germline, CDR1 PRHDT and CDR2 FYEKMQ (reference sequence). The CDR3 totals 12 residues. V lost 5 bases and J lost 6, with 11 bases in between.

Only one count was recorded for this clone. The junction does not match germline at one end; this may be a read error. J is TRBJ2-3 and V is TRBV29-1; the match to TRBD2 covers 9 bases. CDR1 and CDR2 from the germline V gene are SQVTM and ANQGSEA. The CDR3 has 18 residues. The CDR3 loop is CSVEGVAGGRISTDTQYF. The CDR3, as DNA: TGCAGCGTCGAAGGGGTGGCGGGGGGGCGAATTAGCACAGATACGCAGTATTTT.

This chain joins TRBV4-2 and TRBJ2-1, with 12 bases matching TRBD2. After removal of 1 base from V and 5 bases from J, the junction contained 9 bases not matched to a gene. The CDR3 totals 18 residues. CDR1 LGHNA and CDR2 YNFKEQ come from the germline V gene. The CDR3: CASSQGLTSGGFHNEQFF. In nucleotides, the CDR3 is TGTGCCAGCAGCCAAGGCTTGACTAGCGGGGGTTTCCACAATGAGCAGTTCTTC.

This chain uses TRBV27 with TRBJ1-5; 7 bases fit TRBD1. CDR1 and CDR2 from the germline V gene are MNHEY and SMNVEV (reference sequence). V lost 0 bases, J lost 7 bases, and 9 bases stayed unmatched. The CDR3 consists of 16 residues. The CDR3 region has the DNA TGTGCCAGCAGTTTATCGACGACAGGGAGAGGACAGCCCCAGCATTTT. As protein: CASSLSTTGRGQPQHF.

The J gene is TRBJ2-6, the V gene TRBV28, with 8 positions matching TRBD2. The CDR3 is 18 amino acids. Unmatched junction bases numbered 6, after V lost 2 bases and J lost 0 bases. Germline CDR1 is MDHEN and CDR2 is SYDVKM. The CDR3 loop is CASSLSGGSSSGANVLTF. DNA for the CDR3: TGTGCCAGCAGTTTAAGCGGGGGCAGCAGCTCTGGGGCCAACGTCCTGACTTTC.

V usage is TRBV6-5 and J usage is TRBJ1-6; D is uncertain. V gave up 2 bases and J gave up 5 bases, with 7 bases separating them. The CDR3 runs to 14 residues. Germline lookup yields CDR1 MNHEY and CDR2 SVGAGI. CDR3 in amino acids: CASSYALHNSPLHF. The CDR3 coding sequence is TGTGCCAGCAGTTACGCGCTCCATAATTCACCCCTCCACTTT.

This clone was picked up a small number of times. This chain uses TRBV6-1 with TRBJ1-5; the D is unclear. Germline CDR1 MNHNS, CDR2 SASEGT. CDR3 size: 12 residues. Deletions cut 5 bases from V and 2 bases from J, with 4 bases between. This CDR3 is CASSQGNQPQHF. CDR3 nucleotide sequence: TGTGCCAGCAGTCAGGGCAATCAGCCCCAGCATTTT.

The chain employs TRBV19 and TRBJ2-1, with no clear D. Trimming took 7 bases from V and 5 from J, leaving 18 bases between them. The CDR3 totals 15 residues. Looked up from germline, CDR1 is LNHDA and CDR2 is SQIVND (reference sequence). CDR3 sequence: CASNFGRRVNNEQFF. The CDR3 region has the DNA TGTGCCAGTAATTTTGGAAGGAGAGTTAACAATGAGCAGTTCTTC.

This rearrangement joins TRBV27 to TRBJ1-6, with 8 bases identical to TRBD1. The length of the CDR3 is 14 residues. J lost 6 bases, V lost 3 bases, and 1 base had no gene match. Per germline, CDR1 MNHEY and CDR2 SMNVEV (reference sequence). For the CDR3, the DNA is TGTGCCAGCAGTTTTGGACAGGGTAATTCACCCCTCCACTTT. Translated, it gives CASSFGQGNSPLHF.

This chain joins TRBV5-1 and TRBJ2-1; D is undetermined. Trimming took off 2 bases at V and 3 bases at J, with 6 bases between the two ends. Germline assignment: CDR1 SGHRS and CDR2 YFSETQ. CDR3 length equals 13 residues. The CDR3 is CASSFTGYNEQFF. The CDR3, as DNA: TGCGCCAGCAGCTTTACGGGCTACAATGAGCAGTTCTTC.

The table lists this clone with a few counts. The chain recombines TRBV27 with TRBJ2-7; 10 bases match TRBD1. This CDR3 is built from 13 residues. V trimming: 8 bases; J trimming: 3 bases; junction bases outside the gene matches: 4. In germline, CDR1 is MNHEY, CDR2 SMNVEV (reference sequence). CDR3 region: CASQRDRGYEQYF. The DNA of the CDR3 is TGTGCCAGCCAAAGGGACAGGGGCTACGAGCAGTACTTC.

The chain couples TRBV7-9 to TRBJ2-1; TRBD1 matches 10 bases. Germline CDR1 SEHNR, CDR2 FQNEAQ (reference sequence). This CDR3 is built from 15 residues. Losses at the gene ends were 3 bases for V and 4 bases for J; bases not matched to a gene: 3. The DNA of the CDR3 is TGTGCCAGCAGCTTCGGACAGGGGGTTTACAATGAGCAGTTCTTC. Residues: CASSFGQGVYNEQFF.

This chain joins TRBV30 and TRBJ2-7; D may be TRBD2 (6 bases). The CDR3 length is 14 residues. V lost 2 bases to trimming and J lost 4 bases, with 15 bases between them. The germline V gene encodes CDR1 GTSNPN and CDR2 SVGIG (reference sequence). In DNA, the CDR3 is TGTGCCTGGAGTATAGACGGGAGTGTATACGAGCAGTACTTC. Translation gives CAWSIDGSVYEQYF.

The chain employs TRBV10-3 and TRBJ2-7, with TRBD1 as a possible D gene (6 bases). The V and J ends lost 3 bases and 2 bases respectively, with 14 bases between them. CDR3 length: 15 residues. Looked up from germline, CDR1 is ENHRY and CDR2 is SYGVKD. The CDR3 DNA is TGTGCCATCAGTGAAAGCGAGGGGGACCCCTACGAGCAGTACTTC. Its protein is CAISESEGDPYEQYF.

The chain uses TRBV10-3 and TRBJ1-4; D perhaps matches TRBD1 (5 bases). Looked up from germline, CDR1 is ENHRY and CDR2 is SYGVKD. This CDR3 has 14 amino acids. V shed 5 bases and J shed 10 bases, with 17 bases lying between them. The CDR3 sequence is CAISSSGTEAKLFF. DNA of the CDR3: TGTGCCATCAGTAGCTCCGGGACTGAGGCAAAACTGTTTTTT.

The chain is built from TRBV2 and TRBJ2-5, with 7 positions matching TRBD2. The CDR3 runs to 14 residues. The V gene end was trimmed by 7 bases and the J gene end by 1 base; junction bases not matched to a gene: 6. Germline loops: CDR1 SNHLY, CDR2 FYNNEI. CDR3 sequence reads: CASKLAPVQETQYF. The CDR3 nucleotides are TGTGCCAGCAAACTAGCGCCCGTCCAAGAGACCCAGTACTTC.

This sequence joins TRBV6-6 and TRBJ1-6; possibly TRBD1 for D (6 bases). The length of the CDR3 is 14 residues. V was pared by 6 bases and J by 7 bases, with 13 bases between. The germline CDR1 and CDR2 sequences are MNHNY and SVGAGI (reference sequence). The CDR3 region has the DNA TGTGCCAGCAGCGGACAGACTACCAATTCACCCCTCCACTTT. It is translated as CASSGQTTNSPLHF.

The rearrangement links TRBV5-4 to TRBJ2-3; 8 nucleotides agree with TRBD2. The V gene end was trimmed by 4 bases and the J gene end by 3 bases; junction bases not matched to a gene: 10. This CDR3 has 16 amino acids. Looked up from germline, CDR1 is SGHNT and CDR2 is YYREEE (reference sequence). The CDR3 here is CASSPAAGGSTDTQYF. CDR3 bases: TGTGCCAGCAGCCCTGCGGCGGGGGGATCGACAGATACGCAGTATTTT.

The rearrangement joins TRBV5-4 to TRBJ1-2; D ambiguous. V shed 4 bases and J shed 3 bases, with 10 bases lying between them. The CDR3 totals 13 residues. Germline lookup yields CDR1 SGHNT and CDR2 YYREEE (reference sequence). The CDR3 region has the DNA TGTGCCAGCAGCCGTCACGAGGACTATGGCTACACCTTC. Amino acids: CASSRHEDYGYTF.

The rearrangement joins TRBV2 to TRBJ2-5, with 7 bases identical to TRBD2. Trimming took 8 bases from V and 0 from J; bases not matched to a gene: 12. The CDR3 sequence is 16 residues long. Germline CDR1 and CDR2: SNHLY and FYNNEI. The CDR3 loop reads CASLRGAGINQETQYF. In DNA form, the CDR3 reads TGTGCCAGCCTCCGTGGAGCGGGGATAAACCAAGAGACCCAGTACTTC.

The chain joins TRBV27 to TRBJ1-6; D is uncertain. The germline gives CDR1 MNHEY, CDR2 SMNVEV (reference sequence). This CDR3 is 15 amino acids long. V was clipped by 6 bases and J by 7 bases, with 16 bases between them. The CDR3 DNA follows: TGTGCCAGCAGACTAGTTAGAGACGGGAATTCACCCCTCCACTTT. Amino acids: CASRLVRDGNSPLHF.

This clone occurred once. This sequence joins TRBV6-1 and TRBJ1-2, with 8 bases identical to TRBD1. Germline V gives CDR1 MNHNS, CDR2 SASEGT. There are 14 residues in the CDR3. Unmatched junction bases numbered 6, after V lost 6 bases and J lost 3 bases. This CDR3 reads CASRTGQADYGYTF. The CDR3 nucleotides are TGTGCCAGCAGGACGGGACAGGCGGACTATGGCTACACCTTC.

This clone was observed a few times. The chain employs TRBV29-1 and TRBJ1-4; perhaps TRBD1 as D (6 bases). The CDR3 sequence is 13 residues long. V gave up 7 bases and J gave up 2 bases, with 11 bases separating them. Germline V gene data show CDR1 as SQVTM and CDR2 as ANQGSEA. CDR3 protein: CSARGGTNEKLFF. The CDR3 coding sequence is TGCAGCGCTCGCGGGGGCACTAATGAAAAACTGTTTTTT.

The V gene is TRBV7-8, the J gene TRBJ1-1, with D hard to call. Trimming removed 6 bases at V and 1 base at J, with 9 bases between. The CDR3 contains 13 residues. The V gene's germline CDR1 is SGHVS and CDR2 FQNEAQ. CDR3 amino acids: CASRNEWNTEAFF. DNA for the CDR3: TGTGCCAGCAGAAACGAGTGGAACACTGAAGCTTTCTTT.

The chain is built from TRBV19 and TRBJ2-2; possible D gene TRBD1, 6 bases. This CDR3 has 15 residues. The V gene's germline CDR1 is LNHDA and CDR2 SQIVND (reference sequence). With 3 bases removed from V and 2 bases from J, the gap between germline ends came to 10 bases. CDR3 loop: CASSIKGDNTGELFF. The CDR3 DNA reads as TGTGCCAGTAGTATTAAGGGGGATAACACCGGGGAGCTGTTTTTT.

The chain carries TRBV14 and TRBJ1-2; 7 nucleotides agree with TRBD1. The germline V gene encodes CDR1 SGHDN and CDR2 FVKESK. V was clipped by 4 bases and J by 4 bases; unmatched bases: 12. CDR3 length equals 16 residues. CDR3 loop: CASSLLAGGLSYGYTF. In DNA, the CDR3 is TGTGCCAGCAGCCTTCTCGCAGGGGGTTTAAGCTATGGCTACACCTTC.